This paragraph covers one T cell receptor (beta chain) sequence. At one end, the junction sequence differs from germline, possibly due to a read error. The identical CDR3 is also encoded by other nucleotide sequences in the sample. These data come from a study of cytomegalovirus exposure and HLA in healthy donors. Overall study: Earlier, 100 million or so unique TCR beta sequences were recovered from roughly 180 million T cells by an analysis.

Researchers ran the PCR with 60 Vbeta and 13 Jbeta primers. Sequenced by immunoSEQ multiplex PCR; TCRdb stores in-frame clones only, minus some. Among some 200,000 clones listed, just under 85% were seen once. At the time of sampling, donors were nominally healthy, though unrecorded immune exposures were likely. The CDR3 has 13 amino acids. CDR1 is SSHAT, CDR2 FNYEAQ, per germline (reference sequence). This sequence originates from a woman aged 40-49 years in good health and CMV-seronegative. This rearrangement joins TRBV7-7 to TRBJ1-3; D is ambiguous. What was sequenced was PBMCs. CDR3: CASSPSSGNTIYF. In nucleotides, the CDR3 is TGCGCTAGCAGCCCTAGCTCTGGAAACACCATATATTTT.